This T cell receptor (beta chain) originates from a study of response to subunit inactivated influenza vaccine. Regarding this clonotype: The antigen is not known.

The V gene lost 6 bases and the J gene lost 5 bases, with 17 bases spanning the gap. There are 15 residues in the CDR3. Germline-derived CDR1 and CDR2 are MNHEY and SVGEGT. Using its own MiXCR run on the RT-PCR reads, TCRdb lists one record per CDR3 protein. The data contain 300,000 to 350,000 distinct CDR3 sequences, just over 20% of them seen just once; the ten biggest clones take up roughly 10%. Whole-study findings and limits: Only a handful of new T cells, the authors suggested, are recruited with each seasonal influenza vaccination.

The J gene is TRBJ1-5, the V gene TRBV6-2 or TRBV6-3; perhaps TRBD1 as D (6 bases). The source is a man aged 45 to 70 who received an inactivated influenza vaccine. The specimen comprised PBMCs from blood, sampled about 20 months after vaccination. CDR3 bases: TGTGCCAGCAGAAGTTGGGGGCCCAATGATCAGCCCCAGCATTTT. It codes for CASRSWGPNDQPQHF.